This T cell receptor (beta chain) appears in the sequencing data of a study of T-cell memory formation after mild COVID-19. General study results and limits: Cross-reactive memory appears to have joined, as suggested by some responding clones showing up in pre-infection memory.

Comments on this clonotype: What it binds is not known.

The CDR3 has 17 residues. Trimming at V came to 0 bases and at J to 1 base, leaving 3 bases not matched to a gene. Germline values: CDR1 MNHEY, CDR2 SVGAGI. TCRdb called the 5' RACE reads again in MiXCR, with one record for every CDR3 protein. This repertoire shows a few hundred thousand distinct CDR3 sequences, roughly 25% found once; its top ten account for around 12%. The genes are TRBV6-5 and TRBJ2-1; TRBD2 matches at 10 bases. The specimen sequenced was PBMCs or a T cell subset sorted from them (not recorded which). This TCR was recovered from an adult woman who had mild COVID-19 (a few samples of this study predate the infection). Cell type and time point are not known. This chain's CDR3 is CASSYSGSGRSYNEQFF. The DNA of the CDR3 is TGTGCCAGCAGTTACTCCGGTAGCGGGAGGTCCTACAATGAGCAGTTCTTC.